The 3 T cell receptor beta chains below all came from one sample that was sequenced in a study of T cell responses to AZD1222 COVID-19 vaccine. Profiling relied on immunoSEQ multiplex PCR, and the TCRdb table lists in-frame clones only, not all of them. This table holds more than 250,000 clones, approximately 93% found once. The sample here was peripheral blood, taken on day 0 of AZD1222 vaccination. The origin of the receptors is an adult in good health.

This rearrangement joins TRBV3-1 (or the pseudogene TRBV3-2) to TRBJ1-6; the D is unclear. Germline loops: CDR1 LGHDT, CDR2 YNNKEL (reference sequence). The CDR3 runs 12 residues. V was clipped by 1 base and J by 10 bases, with 5 bases between them. For the CDR3, the DNA is TGTGCCAGCAGCCAAGTAGGGTCACCCCTCCACTTT. Encoded protein: CASSQVGSPLHF.

Only one count was recorded for this clone. Here the CDR3 reads CASSALEVINQETQYF. DNA for the CDR3: TGTGCCAGCAGCGCTCTAGAGGTCATAAACCAAGAGACCCAGTACTTC. The chain combines TRBV28 with TRBJ2-5; D ambiguous. The CDR3 has 16 amino acids. Trimming removed 6 bases at V and 0 bases at J, with 17 bases between. Germline CDR1 is MDHEN and CDR2 is SYDVKM.

The genes are TRBV27 and TRBJ1-6; D possibly corresponds to TRBD1 (6 bases). Deletions cut 0 bases from V and 9 bases from J, with 12 bases between. The CDR3 length is 15 residues. Per germline, CDR1 MNHEY and CDR2 SMNVEV (reference sequence). This CDR3 reads CASSLSSGGGSPLHF. DNA of the CDR3: TGTGCCAGCAGTTTATCGTCGGGAGGGGGTTCACCCCTCCACTTT.